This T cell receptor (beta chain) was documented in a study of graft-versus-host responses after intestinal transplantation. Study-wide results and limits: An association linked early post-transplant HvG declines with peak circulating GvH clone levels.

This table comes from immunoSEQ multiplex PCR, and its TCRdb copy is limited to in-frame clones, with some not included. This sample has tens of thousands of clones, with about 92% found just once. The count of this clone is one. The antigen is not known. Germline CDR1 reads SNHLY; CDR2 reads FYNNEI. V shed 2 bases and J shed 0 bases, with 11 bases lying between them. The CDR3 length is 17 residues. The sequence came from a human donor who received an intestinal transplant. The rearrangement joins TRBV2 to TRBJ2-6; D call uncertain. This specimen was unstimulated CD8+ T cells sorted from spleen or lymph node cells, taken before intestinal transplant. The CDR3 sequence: CASSELGADSGANVLTF. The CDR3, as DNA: TGTGCCAGCAGTGAATTAGGAGCAGACTCTGGGGCCAACGTCCTGACTTTC.